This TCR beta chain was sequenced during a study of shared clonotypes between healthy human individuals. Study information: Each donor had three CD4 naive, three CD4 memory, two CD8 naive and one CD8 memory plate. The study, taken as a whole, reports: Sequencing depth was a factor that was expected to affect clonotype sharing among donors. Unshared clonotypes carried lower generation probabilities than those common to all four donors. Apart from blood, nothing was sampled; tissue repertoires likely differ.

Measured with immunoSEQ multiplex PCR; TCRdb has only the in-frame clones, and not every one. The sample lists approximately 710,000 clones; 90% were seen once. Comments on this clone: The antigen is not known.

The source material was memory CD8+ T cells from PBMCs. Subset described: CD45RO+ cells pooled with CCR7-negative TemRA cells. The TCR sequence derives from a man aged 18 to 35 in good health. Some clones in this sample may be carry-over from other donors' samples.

CDR3 amino acids: CSVRSSYEQYF. CDR3 nucleotides: TGCAGCGTGAGGAGCTCCTACGAGCAGTACTTC. The rearrangement uses TRBV29-1 and TRBJ2-7; the D is unclear. The V end was cut by 6 bases, the J end by 0 bases, with 6 bases between. This CDR3 spans 11 amino acids. Germline-derived CDR1 and CDR2 are SQVTM and ANQGSEA.